This T cell receptor (beta chain) was captured by sequencing in a study of chemoradiotherapy in HPV16-positive cancers. General observations from the study: The functional HPV-specific definition rests on just a couple of HPV16-positive patients.

Over chemoradiotherapy, repertoires were sampled more than once. J lost 8 bases, V lost 4 bases, and 13 bases had no gene match. The V gene's germline CDR1 is KGHSH and CDR2 LQKENI. The CDR3 length is 16 residues. Sequencing used immunoSEQ multiplex PCR; TCRdb keeps in-frame clones, though not all of them. The data contain around 4,400 clones, almost 90% of them singletons. For this clone: The antigen remains undetermined.

Sample collection was performed from a patient who underwent chemoradiotherapy. This TCR came from a human donor with HPV-associated anogenital cancer. The chain recombines TRBV18 with TRBJ1-4; 7 bases line up with TRBD1. The CDR3 region has the DNA TGTGCCAGCTCACAATTGCCGACAGGGTCCGGGGAAAAACTGTTTTTT. As protein: CASSQLPTGSGEKLFF.